The 20 T cell receptor beta chains below come from one sample, sequenced in a study of OX40 agonist ivuxolimab in advanced cancers. Clones were read by immunoSEQ multiplex PCR, and TCRdb kept only the in-frame ones, dropping some. The sample lists some 60,000 clones, more than 75% occurring once. Sequenced material: CD4+ or CD8+ T cells sorted from blood, taken in a trial of the OX40 agonist ivuxolimab. The receptor source for this set is an adult with an advanced solid tumor such as melanoma, head and neck, liver or kidney cancer.

In DNA form, the CDR3 reads TGCGCCAGCAGCCGACAGTCCACAGATACGCAGTATTTT. Translating gives CASSRQSTDTQYF. V gene TRBV4-3 combines with J gene TRBJ2-3; the D gene is possibly TRBD1 (5 bases). This CDR3 contains 13 residues. CDR1 is LGHNA and CDR2 is YSLEER in the germline V gene. Trimming removed 4 bases from V and 2 bases from J, with 7 bases in between.

The V and J genes are TRBV29-1 and TRBJ2-7; 7 positions match TRBD2. Trimming removed 3 bases from V and 2 bases from J; junction bases left unmatched: 4. Germline V gene lookup returns CDR1 SQVTM and CDR2 ANQGSEA. The CDR3 has 13 amino acids. CDR3 sequence: CSVDAGEAYEQYF. CDR3 in DNA: TGCAGCGTTGATGCGGGGGAAGCCTACGAGCAGTACTTC.

This clone was seen once. V and J are TRBV7-8 and TRBJ1-2; possible D gene TRBD1, 6 bases. Germline CDR1 reads SGHVS; CDR2 reads FQNEAQ. CDR3 length: 15 residues. With 2 bases removed from V and 2 bases from J, the gap between germline ends came to 12 bases. CDR3 loop: CASSLTGQSNYGYTF. DNA for the CDR3: TGTGCCAGCAGCTTAACCGGACAGTCGAACTATGGCTACACCTTC.

V and J are TRBV5-8 and TRBJ2-7; D unresolved. Germline V gene sequence: CDR1 SGHTS, CDR2 YDEGEE. The CDR3 totals 14 residues. The V end was cut by 3 bases, the J end by 6 bases, with 16 bases between. CDR3 in DNA: TGTGCCAGCAGCTGGCAAGAGGCGTCTATCGAGCAGTACTTC. Translated, it gives CASSWQEASIEQYF.

The chain combines TRBV7-6 with TRBJ2-1; 8 bases line up with TRBD1. V dropped 1 base and J dropped 2; count of bases not matched to a gene: 4. Germline CDR1 and CDR2: SGHVS and FNYEAQ. This CDR3 spans 16 amino acids. The CDR3 here is CASSLGLQGAYNEQFF. The DNA for the CDR3 is TGTGCCAGCAGCTTAGGTTTACAGGGGGCCTACAATGAGCAGTTCTTC.

The chain is built from TRBV4-1 and TRBJ2-1; tentatively, D is TRBD1 or TRBD2 (7 bases each). V lost 1 base, J lost 4 bases, and 17 bases lay in between. The germline V gene encodes CDR1 MGHRA and CDR2 YSYEKL. This CDR3 is 17 amino acids long. The CDR3 nucleotides are TGCGCCAGCAGCCAAGGCCAGGGGGGGAACCCTTACAATGAGCAGTTCTTC. Its translation is CASSQGQGGNPYNEQFF.

In nucleotides, the CDR3 is TGTGCCAGCAGTGAAGACAGGGGCACAGATACGCAGTATTTT. Protein: CASSEDRGTDTQYF. This chain links TRBV6-1 with TRBJ2-3; D is possibly TRBD1 (6 bases). V was trimmed by 1 base and J by 1 base, leaving 6 bases between them. The CDR3 covers 14 residues. Germline assignment: CDR1 MNHNS and CDR2 SASEGT.

This clone appeared a single time. V and J are TRBV10-1 and TRBJ2-2; 7 bases are shared with TRBD2. Germline CDR1 and CDR2: WNHNN and SYGVQD (reference sequence). V shed 2 bases and J 4 bases; nucleotides not matched to a gene: 1. This CDR3 is 14 amino acids long. The CDR3 coding sequence is TGCGCCAGCAGTGAGGGGACTATCACCGGGGAGCTGTTTTTT. Protein: CASSEGTITGELFF.

The V gene is TRBV29-1, the J gene TRBJ2-4; possible D gene TRBD2, 5 bases. Germline loops: CDR1 SQVTM, CDR2 ANQGSEA. This CDR3 region has 14 residues. Trimming removed 4 bases at V and 0 bases at J, with 10 bases between. CDR3: CSVVILAAKNIQYF. The CDR3 nucleotides read TGCAGCGTTGTTATCCTAGCAGCCAAAAACATTCAGTACTTC.

The rearrangement joins TRBV9 to TRBJ1-4, with D maybe TRBD1 (6 bases). V was pared by 3 bases and J by 4 bases, with 13 bases between. The CDR3 is made up of 15 amino acids. The germline gives CDR1 SGDLS, CDR2 YYNGEE. The CDR3 spells CASSATGNLNEKLFF. Written as DNA, the CDR3 is TGTGCCAGCAGCGCTACAGGGAACCTTAATGAAAAACTGTTTTTT.

This sequence joins TRBV7-2 and TRBJ1-2; TRBD1 matches 10 bases. Germline lookup yields CDR1 SGHTA and CDR2 FQGNSA. There are 12 residues in the CDR3. V trimming: 8 bases; J trimming: 8 bases; junction bases outside the gene matches: 5. The CDR3 sequence: CASGQGEGGYTF. CDR3 nucleotides: TGTGCCAGCGGACAGGGGGAGGGAGGCTACACCTTC.

The V call is TRBV6-5, the J call TRBJ1-1, with a possible D match to TRBD1 (6 bases). This CDR3 comprises 11 residues. Trimming pared 5 bases from V and 10 bases from J, leaving 11 bases between. Germline CDR1 reads MNHEY; CDR2 reads SVGAGI. The CDR3 region is CASSQGGVAFF. The CDR3 region has the DNA TGTGCCAGCAGTCAAGGGGGGGTAGCTTTCTTT.

The V call is TRBV11-3, the J call TRBJ2-1; possibly TRBD1 for D (5 bases). Germline CDR1 SGHNT, CDR2 YENEEA. Between the trimmed V and J ends, which lost 3 bases and 7 bases, there was a span of 10 bases. The CDR3 totals 13 residues. CDR3 loop: CASSFGRDNEQFF. DNA for the CDR3: TGTGCCAGCAGCTTTGGCAGGGATAATGAGCAGTTCTTC.

The chain employs TRBV30 and TRBJ2-1, with D perhaps matching TRBD1 (8 bases). This CDR3 has 13 residues. V dropped 7 bases and J dropped 4 bases, with 14 bases sitting between them. Germline lookup yields CDR1 GTSNPN and CDR2 SVGIG (reference sequence). In nucleotides, the CDR3 is TGTGCCTCGAACAGGGGGGGATACAATGAGCAGTTCTTC. Translating it yields CASNRGGYNEQFF.

The chain couples TRBV9 to TRBJ2-2; D perhaps matches TRBD1 (6 bases). Looked up from germline, CDR1 is SGDLS and CDR2 is YYNGEE. V gave up 2 bases and J gave up 2 bases, with 10 bases separating them. The CDR3 has 15 residues. The CDR3 sequence is CASSVGQRNTGELFF. As DNA, the CDR3 is TGTGCCAGCAGCGTTGGACAGCGAAACACCGGGGAGCTGTTTTTT.

This chain joins TRBV6-1 and TRBJ2-5, with 8 bases matching TRBD1. With V trimmed by 1 base and J by 5 bases, 6 bases remained unmatched. This CDR3 is 15 amino acids long. Germline loops: CDR1 MNHNS, CDR2 SASEGT. CDR3 coding DNA: TGTGCCAGCAGTGAAGATAGGACAGGGATGGAGACCCAGTACTTC. Protein sequence: CASSEDRTGMETQYF.

The CDR3 DNA sequence: TGTGCCAGCAGTTATAGGGTAGGGTTGTCCTACGAGCAGTACTTC. Translated: CASSYRVGLSYEQYF. The rearrangement uses TRBV2 and TRBJ2-7; D unresolved. This CDR3 region has 15 residues. Germline lookup yields CDR1 SNHLY and CDR2 FYNNEI. V dropped 5 bases and J dropped 1 base, with 15 bases sitting between them. The variable domain in full, completed from reference TRBV2 and TRBJ2-7, reads EPEVTQTPSHQVTQMGQEVILRCVPISNHLYFYWYRQILGQKVEFLVSFYNNEISEKSEIFDDQFSVERPDGSNFTLKIRSTKLEDSAMYFCASSYRVGLSYEQYFGPGTRLTVT.

This chain connects TRBV7-2 to TRBJ2-7; TRBD2 is a possible D gene (6 bases). The germline V gene encodes CDR1 SGHTA and CDR2 FQGNSA. CDR3 length: 15 amino acids. V lost 5 bases and J lost 2, with 16 bases in between. The CDR3 reads CASSSHPGLPYEQYF. CDR3 bases: TGTGCCAGCAGCAGTCATCCAGGACTACCCTACGAGCAGTACTTC.

This clone was seen a single time. The chain recombines TRBV6-1 with TRBJ2-2; the match to TRBD2 covers 13 bases. The CDR3 has 17 amino acids. Germline V gene sequence: CDR1 MNHNS, CDR2 SASEGT. V shed 2 bases and J 4 bases; nucleotides not matched to a gene: 4. CDR3 DNA sequence: TGTGCCAGCAGTGAACAACTAGCGGGAGGGGGCACCGGGGAGCTGTTTTTT. As protein: CASSEQLAGGGTGELFF.

The chain carries TRBV18 and TRBJ1-5; D is possibly TRBD1 (6 bases). Germline-derived CDR1 and CDR2 are KGHSH and LQKENI. V lost 3 bases, J lost 6 bases, and 12 bases lay in between. The CDR3 loop spans 14 amino acids. The CDR3 region has the DNA TGTGCCAGCTCACCGGTTAGAGGGGGTCAGCCCCAGCATTTT. Translation gives CASSPVRGGQPQHF.